This T cell receptor beta chain was documented in a study of blood T cell repertoires in COVID-19. Overall study: There were acute and convalescent COVID-19 samples, and they came from the United States, Italy and Spain. PBMCs, B-cell-depleted T cells, or T cells were the source of the cDNA or gDNA that made up the material.

The CDR3 contains 14 residues. Trimming removed 2 bases from V and 3 bases from J, with 8 bases in between. The germline gives CDR1 MNHEY, CDR2 SVGEGT. Study processing details: By means of reference gene primer amplification, nucleated cell counts were estimated. The data were produced by immunoSEQ multiplex PCR, yet TCRdb's version contains in-frame clones alone and is incomplete. V and J calls and clone size come straight from that table; D and trimming were deduced from the DNA. The sample records under 200,000 clones, around four fifths being singletons. Seattle researchers signed up patients amid active infection and tracked them longitudinally.

The TCR comes from a man aged 60-69 years with COVID-19, enrolled during active disease. Sequencing was performed on peripheral blood. The chain carries TRBV6-2 or TRBV6-3 and TRBJ1-5; no reliable D call. CDR3 sequence: CASSYQLSNQPQHF. The DNA of the CDR3 is TGTGCCAGCAGTTACCAACTTTCCAATCAGCCCCAGCATTTT.